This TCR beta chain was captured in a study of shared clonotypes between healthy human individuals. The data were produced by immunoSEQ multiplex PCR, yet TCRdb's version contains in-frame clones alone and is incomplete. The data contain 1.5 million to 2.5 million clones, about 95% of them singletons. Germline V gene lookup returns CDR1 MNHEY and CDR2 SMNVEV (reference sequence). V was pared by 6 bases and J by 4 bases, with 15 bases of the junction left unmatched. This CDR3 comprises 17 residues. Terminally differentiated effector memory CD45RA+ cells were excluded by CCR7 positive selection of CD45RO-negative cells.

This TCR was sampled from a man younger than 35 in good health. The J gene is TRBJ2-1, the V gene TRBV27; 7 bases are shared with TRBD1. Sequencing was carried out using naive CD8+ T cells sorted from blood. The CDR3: CASSALGVGGQYNEQFF. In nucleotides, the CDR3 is TGTGCCAGCAGCGCCCTGGGAGTAGGGGGACAGTACAATGAGCAGTTCTTC.